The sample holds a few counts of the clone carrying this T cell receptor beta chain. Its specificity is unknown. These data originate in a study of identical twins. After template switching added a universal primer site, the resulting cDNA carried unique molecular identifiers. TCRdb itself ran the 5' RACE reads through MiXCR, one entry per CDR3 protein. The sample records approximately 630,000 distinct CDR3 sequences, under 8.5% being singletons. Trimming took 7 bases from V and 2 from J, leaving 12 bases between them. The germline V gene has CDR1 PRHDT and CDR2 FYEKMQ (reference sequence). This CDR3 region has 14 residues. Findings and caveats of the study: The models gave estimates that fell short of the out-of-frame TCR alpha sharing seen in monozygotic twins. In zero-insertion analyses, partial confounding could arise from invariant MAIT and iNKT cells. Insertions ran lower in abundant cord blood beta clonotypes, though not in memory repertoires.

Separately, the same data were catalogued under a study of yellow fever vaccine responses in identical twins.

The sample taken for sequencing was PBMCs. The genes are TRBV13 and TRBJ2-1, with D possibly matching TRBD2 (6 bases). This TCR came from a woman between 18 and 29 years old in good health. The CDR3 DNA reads TGTGCCAGCAACGTAGCGGCGACCTACAATGAGCAGTTCTTC. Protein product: CASNVAATYNEQFF.